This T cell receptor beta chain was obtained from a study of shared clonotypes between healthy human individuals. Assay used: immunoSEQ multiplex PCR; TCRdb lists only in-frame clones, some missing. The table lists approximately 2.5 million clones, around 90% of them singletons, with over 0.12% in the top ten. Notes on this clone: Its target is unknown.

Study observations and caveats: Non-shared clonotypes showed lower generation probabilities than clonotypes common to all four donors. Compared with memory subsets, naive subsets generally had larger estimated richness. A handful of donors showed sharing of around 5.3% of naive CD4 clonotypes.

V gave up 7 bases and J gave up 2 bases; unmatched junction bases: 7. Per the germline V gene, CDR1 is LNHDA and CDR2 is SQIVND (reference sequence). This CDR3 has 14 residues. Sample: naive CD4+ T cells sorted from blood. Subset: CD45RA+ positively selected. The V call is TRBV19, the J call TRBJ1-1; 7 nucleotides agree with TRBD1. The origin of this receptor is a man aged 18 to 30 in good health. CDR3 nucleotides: TGTGCCAGTAATCTGGGACAGATAAACACTGAAGCTTTCTTT. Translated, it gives CASNLGQINTEAFF. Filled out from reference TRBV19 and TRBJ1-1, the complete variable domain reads DGGITQSPKYLFRKEGQNVTLSCEQNLNHDAMYWYRQDPGQGLRLIYYSQIVNDFQKGDIAEGYSVSREKKESFPLTVTSAQKNPTAFYLCASNLGQINTEAFFGQGTRLTVV.